The rows below give T cell receptor beta chains drawn from one sample of a study of metastatic and nonmetastatic thyroid tumors. TCRdb reanalyzed the PCR reads via MiXCR. Of 25,000 to 30,000 clones detected, roughly 24% appear once; the ten largest clones hold 5% to 6.5%. Sequencing was performed on blood. Receptor source: a female donor with papillary thyroid cancer or a benign thyroid nodule (not recorded which). Some clones in this sample may be carry-over from other donors' samples. The CDR3 runs from the conserved cysteine through the conserved F or W. D genes are given only for firm matches.

TRBV19,.,TRBJ1-5,CASSIPQGGTQPQQF
TRBV13,.,TRBJ2-6,CASSLVGDSGANVLTF
TRBV20-1,TRBD1,TRBJ1-1,CSAVPGGASAEAFF
TRBV28,.,TRBJ1-2,CASSSPGWVGRYGYTF
TRBV9,.,TRBJ2-1,CASSVAAVRFNEQFF
TRBV12-3/TRBV12-4,TRBD1,TRBJ1-1,CASSMGSGGKTEAFF
TRBV7-9,.,TRBJ1-1,CASSLQGLLNTEAFF
TRBV6-2/TRBV6-3,TRBD2,TRBJ2-1,CASSSGTIGYNEQLF
TRBV7-9,TRBD2,TRBJ2-5,CASSLGSLAGYEETQYF
TRBV6-2/TRBV6-3,TRBD1,TRBJ1-3,CASSYGTGDFGNTIYF
TRBV28,TRBD1,TRBJ1-5,CASDRDRDQPQHF
TRBV10-1,.,TRBJ2-1,CASSARSGNEQFF
TRBV4-2,.,TRBJ2-7,CASSLDPTYEQYF
TRBV4-3,.,TRBJ2-7,CASSQNPYAPESKTYEQYF
TRBV20-1,.,TRBJ1-5,CSARVSQGQPQHF
TRBV6-1,.,TRBJ2-1,CASSSSRNEQFF
TRBV19,TRBD1,TRBJ1-5,CASSWDRVQPQHF
TRBV27,.,TRBJ2-6,CASRTVSSGANVLTF
TRBV12-3/TRBV12-4,.,TRBJ1-2,CASSLEAEFYGYTF
TRBV19,.,TRBJ2-7,CASSGDQGEQYF
TRBV4-2,TRBD2,TRBJ2-1,CASSVSTSGRLFF
TRBV7-3,TRBD2,TRBJ2-7,CASSPAGPPGTSGYEQYF
TRBV9,.,TRBJ1-6,CASNPVTAGSPLHF
TRBV24-1,.,TRBJ2-2,CATSAGVRQNTGELFF
TRBV5-4,.,TRBJ1-4,CASSSAVNEKLFF
TRBV6-1,.,TRBJ2-6,CASRIGANVLAF
TRBV10-1,.,TRBJ2-3,CASSGGPDTQYF
TRBV6-1,TRBD1,TRBJ1-2,CASRDRGANYGYTF
TRBV28,.,TRBJ1-2,CASSPSQGNYGYTF
TRBV2,.,TRBJ2-5,CASRPGQIQETQYF
TRBV7-3,TRBD1,TRBJ2-2,CASRLSGQITGELFF
TRBV5-1,.,TRBJ2-1,CASSGGGLGNEQFF
TRBV27,.,TRBJ2-3,CASSLRRLTSRRDTKYF
TRBV6-2/TRBV6-3,.,TRBJ2-1,CASSSGQPSNNEQFF
TRBV6-1,.,TRBJ1-3,CASRSNSGNTIYF
TRBV20-1,TRBD2,TRBJ2-7,CSADSGTSGYEQYF
TRBV25-1,TRBD2,TRBJ2-7,CASSEFSGGPQEQYF
TRBV11-1,.,TRBJ2-1,CASSAAVIGSYNEQFF
TRBV3-1,TRBD1,TRBJ1-4,CASEDRGNEKLFF
TRBV5-5,.,TRBJ2-1,CASSHAPSDPLSGFF
TRBV4-1,TRBD2,TRBJ2-7,CASSQDWAAGIGPYEQYF
TRBV7-4,.,TRBJ2-2,CASSRHTGELFF
TRBV6-1,TRBD1,TRBJ1-6,CASRDRTDSPLHF
TRBV7-9,.,TRBJ2-5,CASSQTTGGGETQYF
TRBV12-3/TRBV12-4,.,TRBJ2-7,CASIFIGATYEQYF
TRBV20-1,TRBD1,TRBJ1-1,CSTGQVGRNTEAFF
TRBV19,TRBD1,TRBJ1-5,CASRRDRDSHQPQHF
TRBV19,.,TRBJ1-2,CDSSRMGGGNYGYTF
TRBV10-3,TRBD1,TRBJ1-2,CAISGGQGSPDGYTF
TRBV6-1,.,TRBJ2-7,CASSRSGTSSYEQYF
TRBV2,TRBD1,TRBJ2-1,CASMTGSYNEQFF
TRBV27,.,TRBJ1-1,CASSPRVLGGEAFF
TRBV27,.,TRBJ1-2,CASSLTAARGYTF
TRBV28,.,TRBJ2-2,CASSFPGGTGEPFF
TRBV6-1,.,TRBJ2-1,CASTDLDNEQFF